The 26 T cell receptor beta chains given below trace back to one sample, sequenced in a study of tumor-infiltrating lymphocytes in oesophageal squamous cell carcinoma. TCRdb independently ran MiXCR on the PCR reads; one entry per CDR3 protein. Of tens of thousands of distinct CDR3 sequences listed, approximately 35% are singletons. Sequenced input: esophageal tumor tissue. The source is a female donor with esophageal squamous cell carcinoma.

The sample holds many counts of this clonotype. The chain carries TRBV28 and TRBJ2-2; the D gene is possibly TRBD1 (7 bases). The CDR3 is 15 amino acids. With 8 bases removed from V and 0 bases from J, the gap between germline ends came to 13 bases. The V gene's germline CDR1 is MDHEN and CDR2 SYDVKM. The CDR3 sequence is CASRLGGANTGELFF. The CDR3 DNA reads as TGTGCCAGCCGACTAGGGGGCGCGAACACCGGGGAGCTGTTTTTT.

The chain has TRBV7-8 and TRBJ2-7; TRBD1 agrees at 9 bases. Matching the DNA end better, TRBJ2-1 makes the J call doubtful. In germline, CDR1 is SGHVS, CDR2 FQNEAQ. The CDR3 has 16 residues. As DNA, the CDR3 is TGTGCCAGCAGCCTCGGGACAGGGTTTTTTCGAGAGACCCAGTTCTTC. Amino acids: CASSLGTGFFRETQFF.

This clonotype was observed a handful of times. The V call is TRBV5-1, the J call TRBJ1-1; tentatively, D is TRBD1 (5 bases). V was pared by 0 bases and J by 4 bases, with 10 bases between. Germline values: CDR1 SGHRS, CDR2 YFSETQ. The CDR3 loop spans 14 amino acids. The DNA of the CDR3 is TGCGCCAGCAGCTTGGGAGGGGTTTTCACTGAAGCTTTCTTT. Translating it yields CASSLGGVFTEAFF.

This clonotype was recorded many times. The chain links TRBV5-1 to TRBJ1-1; 9 bases align to TRBD1. The junction had 11 bases not matched to a gene; V was cut back by 5 bases and J by 0 bases. Germline loops: CDR1 SGHRS, CDR2 YFSETQ. The CDR3 length is 17 residues. The CDR3 DNA sequence: TGCGCCAGCAGGGGTGGACAGGGGAGAGGGATGAACACTGAAGCTTTCTTT. Residues: CASRGGQGRGMNTEAFF.

The chain couples TRBV6-1 to TRBJ2-7, with D unresolved. V was trimmed by 4 bases and J by 1 base, leaving 8 bases between them. Germline-derived CDR1 and CDR2 are MNHNS and SASEGT. The CDR3 has 13 amino acids. CDR3 in amino acids: CASSAFGSYEQYF. In DNA, the CDR3 is TGTGCCAGCAGTGCTTTCGGGTCCTACGAGCAGTACTTC.

This clonotype has at least ten counts. The chain is built from TRBV5-3 and TRBJ2-2, with D perhaps TRBD1 (6 bases). TRBV5-3 is sorted into the ORF group, with uncertain function. The CDR3 contains 16 residues. V shed 4 bases and J shed 1 base, with 14 bases lying between them. CDR3 in amino acids: CARSHRRDKNTGELFF. As DNA, the CDR3 is TGTGCCAGAAGCCACCGCCGGGACAAGAACACCGGGGAGCTGTTTTTT.

This chain joins TRBV6-6 and TRBJ2-7, with D unclear. Germline-derived CDR1 and CDR2 are MNHNY and SVGAGI (reference sequence). The CDR3 sequence is 15 residues long. Trimming removed 0 bases from V and 0 bases from J, with 9 bases in between. The CDR3 sequence: CASSYSNQASYEQYF. DNA of the CDR3: TGTGCCAGCAGTTACTCGAATCAGGCCTCCTACGAGCAGTACTTC.

V is TRBV5-1 and J is TRBJ2-3; 9 positions agree with TRBD2. The CDR3 is 15 residues long. V lost 5 bases to trimming and J lost 1 base; unmatched junction nucleotides: 5. In germline, CDR1 is SGHRS, CDR2 YFSETQ. The CDR3 bases are TGCGCCAGCAGAATAGCGGGAGTGCGCACAGATACGCAGTATTTT. The encoded protein is CASRIAGVRTDTQYF.

A remark on this clonotype: A read error may be the cause here, since a much bigger clone is one base away. The rearrangement uses TRBV4-1 and TRBJ2-1; no reliable D call. The J call is doubtful: the DNA matches TRBJ2-7 better. The CDR3 has 19 amino acids. Germline V lookup: CDR1 MGHRA, CDR2 YSYEKL. The CDR3 loop reads CASSQDKGWAAASYNEQYF. As DNA, the CDR3 is TGCGCCAGCAGCCAAGATAAAGGCTGGGCGGCGGCATCCTACAATGAGCAGTACTTC.

Ten or more counts support this clonotype. Written as DNA, the CDR3 is TGTGCCAGCAGCTTAGATATTAGTCGAAATGAGCAGTTCTTC. This codes for CASSLDISRNEQFF. The chain carries TRBV11-2 and TRBJ2-1; D is undetermined. This CDR3 has 14 residues. The V end was cut by 0 bases, the J end by 7 bases, with 10 bases between. Germline loops: CDR1 SGHAT, CDR2 FQNNGV.

The CDR3: CASSLFTNTGELFF. The CDR3 DNA follows: TGTGCCAGCAGCTTATTCACAAACACCGGGGAGCTGTTTTTT. J is TRBJ1-1 and V is TRBV7-3; D gene ambiguous. The end of the DNA is better explained by TRBJ2-2, so the J call may be wrong. The CDR3 runs to 14 residues. Germline values: CDR1 SGHTA, CDR2 FQGTGA.

A remark on this clonotype: Mismatch with germline at one junction end may stem from a read error. The rearrangement joins TRBV7-9 to TRBJ2-5; D remains unclear. Per the germline V gene, CDR1 is SEHNR and CDR2 is FQNEAQ (reference sequence). The CDR3 extends over 13 amino acids. CDR3 in amino acids: CASSPAESYEHFF. DNA for the CDR3: TGTGCCAGCAGTCCGGCCGAATCCTACGAGCATTTCTTC.

This clonotype was seen at least ten times. CDR3 protein: CASIWRGVPGEQYF. In nucleotides, the CDR3 is TGTGCCAGCATTTGGCGGGGGGTCCCCGGTGAGCAGTACTTC. V and J are TRBV28 and TRBJ2-7; 8 positions match TRBD2. The CDR3 is made up of 14 amino acids. Germline V gene lookup returns CDR1 MDHEN and CDR2 SYDVKM. The J segment lost 7 bases and the V segment lost 7 bases, leaving 12 bases of the junction unmatched.

This clonotype was observed many times. The J gene is TRBJ1-2, the V gene TRBV7-8; 7 bases are a match to TRBD1. J lost 5 bases, V lost 7 bases, and 10 bases had no gene match. The CDR3 has 14 residues. CDR1 is SGHVS, CDR2 FQNEAQ, per germline. The chain's CDR3 is CASTNRGPGYGYTF. DNA of the CDR3: TGTGCCAGCACCAACAGGGGCCCAGGGTATGGCTACACCTTC.

This clonotype was detected once. The chain carries TRBV7-2 and TRBJ2-3; no reliable D call. Trimming stripped 0 bases from V and 0 bases from J, with 7 bases between. The germline CDR1 and CDR2 sequences are SGHTA and FQGNSA. The CDR3 is 15 amino acids. CDR3 DNA sequence: TGTGCCAGCAGCTTAGCCCCCCTCAGCACAGATACGCAGTATTTT. This sequence encodes CASSLAPLSTDTQYF.

This clonotype rates as medium-sized. The V call is TRBV6-1, the J call TRBJ2-3; 14 nucleotides align to TRBD2. V lost 6 bases, J lost 0 bases, and 2 bases stayed unmatched. This CDR3 has 16 amino acids. Germline CDR1 MNHNS, CDR2 SASEGT. CDR3 residues: CASRRTSGRSTDTQYF. Written as DNA, the CDR3 is TGTGCCAGCAGGAGGACTAGCGGGAGGAGCACAGATACGCAGTATTTT.

This clonotype was picked up many times. The chain carries TRBV19 and TRBJ2-1; maybe TRBD2 (6 bases). The CDR3 is made up of 16 amino acids. CDR1 LNHDA and CDR2 SQIVND come from the germline V gene (reference sequence). The V end lost 10 bases, the J end lost 1 base, and 20 bases lay between the germline ends. CDR3 nucleotide sequence: TGTGCCACCAGAGGTCTCGGGAGTGGGTCCTACAATGAGCAGTTCTTC. Protein product: CATRGLGSGSYNEQFF.

This clonotype was detected ten times or more. A much larger clone is a single base away; this may be a read error. This chain joins TRBV7-9 and TRBJ2-7; tentative D call: TRBD1 (6 bases). The length of the CDR3 is 13 residues. Trimming shortened V by 2 bases and J by 7 bases, and 12 bases separated the two germline ends. Germline CDR1 reads SEHNR; CDR2 reads FQNEAQ (reference sequence). CDR3 amino acids: CASSLTGFNEQYF. The CDR3 DNA reads TGTGCCAGCAGCTTAACAGGGTTCAATGAGCAGTACTTC.

Comment on this clonotype: A much larger clone lies a single base off, so this may be a read error. This chain links TRBV5-4 with TRBJ2-3; 8 nucleotides match TRBD2. CDR1 is SGHNT, CDR2 YYREEE, per germline (reference sequence). Trimming cost V 0 bases and J 14 bases; bases outside gene matches: 17. The CDR3 runs to 16 residues. The CDR3 sequence: CASSLDGSGATGELYF. The CDR3 region has the DNA TGTGCCAGCAGCTTGGATGGTAGCGGGGCCACCGGGGAGCTGTATTTT.

Many counts were recorded for this clonotype. The DNA of the CDR3 is TGTGCCAGCAGCTCTAAACAGGGAGGTTGGTTGGACACTGAAGCTTTCTTT. It encodes CASSSKQGGWLDTEAFF. V is TRBV11-2 and J is TRBJ1-1; tentatively, D is TRBD1 (6 bases). The CDR3 has 17 amino acids. V was pared by 4 bases and J by 3 bases, with 21 bases between. Per the germline V gene, CDR1 is SGHAT and CDR2 is FQNNGV.

This clonotype was counted at least ten times. This sequence joins TRBV7-3 and TRBJ2-5; tentatively, D is TRBD1 (6 bases). With 4 bases removed from V and 3 bases from J, the gap between germline ends came to 12 bases. CDR1 is SGHTA, CDR2 FQGTGA, per germline. This CDR3 is 14 amino acids long. DNA of the CDR3: TGTGCCAGCAGCTCAACCGGGACAAAAGAGACCCAGTACTTC. It encodes CASSSTGTKETQYF. The variable domain in full, with the rest retrieved from reference TRBV7-3 and TRBJ2-5, is GAGVSQTPSNKVTEKGKYVELRCDPISGHTALYWYRQSLGQGPEFLIYFQGTGAADDSGLPNDRFFAVRPEGSVSTLKIQRTERGDSAVYLCASSSTGTKETQYFGPGTRLLVL.

This clonotype was picked up many times. V gene TRBV7-3 combines with J gene TRBJ2-1, with 7 positions matching TRBD2. The CDR3 covers 12 residues. The V and J ends lost 2 bases and 9 bases, in that order; junction bases with no gene match: 1. Germline values: CDR1 SGHTA, CDR2 FQGTGA. For the CDR3, the DNA is TGTGCCAGCAGCTTAGGGGGGGGTGAGCAGTTCTTC. This sequence encodes CASSLGGGEQFF.

This clonotype was counted a few times. V and J are TRBV4-2 and TRBJ2-3; 7 nucleotides match TRBD2. Per germline, CDR1 LGHNA and CDR2 YNFKEQ. Unmatched junction bases numbered 3, after V lost 1 base and J lost 2 bases. This CDR3 spans 15 amino acids. The CDR3, as DNA: TGTGCCAGCAGCCAAGCCGGGACTAACACAGATACGCAGTATTTT. Its translation is CASSQAGTNTDTQYF.

In the case of this clonotype: It is unclear where the CDR3 begins or ends on the DNA, so no DNA is shown, and the CDR3 is as TCRdb lists it. The chain couples TRBV27 to TRBJ2-6; the tabulated D call, TRBD1, remains unverified against the DNA. With termini counted, the CDR3 has 13 amino acids. Germline V CDR1 and CDR2: MNHEY, SMNVEV (reference sequence). CDR3 sequence: CASGRGLWLHLRF.

The chain combines TRBV12-3 or TRBV12-4 with TRBJ2-4, with D unresolved. Gene TRBJ2-5 matches the end of the DNA better, so the J call may be wrong. The CDR3 runs to 13 residues. CDR3: CASSFGVGETQYF. In nucleotides, the CDR3 is TGTGCCAGCAGTTTCGGTGTCGGGGAGACCCAGTACTTC.

The chain uses TRBV25-1 and TRBJ2-1; D may be TRBD1 (6 bases). Germline CDR1 and CDR2: MGHDK and SYGVNS. The CDR3 has 14 residues. Deletions cut 7 bases from V and 0 bases from J, with 10 bases between. In DNA form, the CDR3 reads TGTGCCAGCATGAAACAGGGCTCCTACAATGAGCAGTTCTTC. Translated, it gives CASMKQGSYNEQFF.